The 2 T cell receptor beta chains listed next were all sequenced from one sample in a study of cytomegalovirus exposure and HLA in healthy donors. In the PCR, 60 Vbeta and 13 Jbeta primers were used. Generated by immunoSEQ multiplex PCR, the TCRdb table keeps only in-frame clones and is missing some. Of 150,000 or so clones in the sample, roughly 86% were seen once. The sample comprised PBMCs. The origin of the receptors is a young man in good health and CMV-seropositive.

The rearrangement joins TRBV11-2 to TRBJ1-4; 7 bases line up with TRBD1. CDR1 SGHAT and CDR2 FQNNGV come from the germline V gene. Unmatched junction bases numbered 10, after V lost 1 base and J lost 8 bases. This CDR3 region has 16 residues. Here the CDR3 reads CASSLALEGAVEKLFF. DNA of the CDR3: TGTGCCAGCAGCTTAGCGTTGGAGGGGGCGGTGGAAAAACTGTTTTTT.

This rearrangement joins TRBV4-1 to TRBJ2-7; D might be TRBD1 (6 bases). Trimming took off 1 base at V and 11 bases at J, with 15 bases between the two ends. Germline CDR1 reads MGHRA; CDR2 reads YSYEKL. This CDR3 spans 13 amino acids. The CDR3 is CASSQVNREKKYF. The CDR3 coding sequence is TGCGCCAGCAGCCAAGTAAACAGGGAAAAGAAGTACTTC.